Listed here is a single TCR beta chain. The sample originates from a study of blood T cell repertoires in COVID-19. Study background: Samples representing acute and convalescent COVID-19 were sourced from the United States, Italy and Spain.

Trimming shortened V by 1 base and J by 4 bases, and 10 bases separated the two germline ends. The CDR3 extends over 14 amino acids. The germline gives CDR1 MGHRA, CDR2 YSYEKL. Profiled with immunoSEQ multiplex PCR; TCRdb holds only in-frame clones, not every one. This repertoire shows some 100,000 clones, 80% to 90% found once; its top ten account for 7.9%. The receptor comes from a man in his 70s who had recovered from COVID-19. The chain employs TRBV4-1 and TRBJ1-1; D gene unclear. The sequenced material came from peripheral blood. This CDR3 is CASSQVGVSTEAFF. The DNA for the CDR3 is TGCGCCAGCAGCCAAGTTGGAGTTTCCACTGAAGCTTTCTTT.